Following are 31 T cell receptor beta chains from one sample sequenced in a study of cytomegalovirus exposure and HLA in healthy donors. The primer mix had 60 Vbeta and 13 Jbeta primers. Measured with immunoSEQ multiplex PCR; TCRdb has only the in-frame clones, and not every one. The data show 130,000 or so clones, with about 74% seen just once and 0.75% to 0.95% held by the top ten. The sequencing input was PBMCs. These receptors all stem from a woman aged 55-70 years in good health and CMV-seronegative.

The rearrangement uses TRBV5-1 and TRBJ2-5; TRBD2 matches 9 bases. The last part of the DNA fits TRBJ2-7 better; the J call may be wrong. The CDR3 sequence is 16 residues long. The germline gives CDR1 SGHRS, CDR2 YFSETQ. This CDR3 reads CASSLVVGGGAYEQYF. In DNA form, the CDR3 reads TGCGCCAGCAGCTTGGTCGTTGGCGGGGGGGCCTACGAGCAGTACTTC.

This rearrangement joins TRBV29-1 to TRBJ2-1, with D possibly TRBD2 on 6 matching bases. CDR1 and CDR2 from the germline V gene are SQVTM and ANQGSEA. Trimming pared 1 base from V and 6 bases from J, leaving 10 bases between. This CDR3 contains 13 residues. CDR3 in DNA: TGCAGCGTTGAAGCGGCCGGGGGCAATGAGCAGTTCTTC. It is translated as CSVEAAGGNEQFF.

The V gene is TRBV30, the J gene TRBJ1-5, with 10 nucleotides matching TRBD1. Germline V gene lookup returns CDR1 GTSNPN and CDR2 SVGIG (reference sequence). CDR3 size: 15 residues. V was pared by 4 bases and J by 6 bases, with 9 bases of the junction left unmatched. The CDR3 DNA reads TGTGCCTGGAACCCCGGGACAGGGGAGTCTCAGCCCCAGCATTTT. Protein sequence: CAWNPGTGESQPQHF. Variable domain in full (rest from reference TRBV30 and TRBJ1-5): SQTIHQWPATLVQPVGSPLSLECTVEGTSNPNLYWYRQAAGRGLQLLFYSVGIGQISSEVPQNLSASRPQDRQFILSSKKLLLSDSGFYLCAWNPGTGESQPQHFGDGTRLSIL.

The genes are TRBV30 and TRBJ2-3; 9 bases fit TRBD1. Per the germline V gene, CDR1 is GTSNPN and CDR2 is SVGIG (reference sequence). The CDR3 has 12 amino acids. Trimming took 5 bases from V and 4 from J; bases not matched to a gene: 1. The CDR3 loop is CAWGTGPDTQYF. The CDR3 bases are TGTGCCTGGGGGACAGGGCCAGATACGCAGTATTTT. Combining the CDR3 with reference TRBV30 and TRBJ2-3 gives the whole variable domain SQTIHQWPATLVQPVGSPLSLECTVEGTSNPNLYWYRQAAGRGLQLLFYSVGIGQISSEVPQNLSASRPQDRQFILSSKKLLLSDSGFYLCAWGTGPDTQYFGPGTRLTVL.

This chain links TRBV9 with TRBJ2-3; tentatively, D is TRBD1 (6 bases). CDR1 is SGDLS, CDR2 YYNGEE, per germline. Trimming cost V 3 bases and J 4 bases, with 12 bases left between them. This CDR3 region has 14 residues. DNA of the CDR3: TGTGCCAGCAGCGCCCTCACAGGGCCAGATACGCAGTATTTT. Its protein is CASSALTGPDTQYF.

The chain carries TRBV5-1 and TRBJ2-5; 7 bases agree with TRBD1. V lost 2 bases, J lost 4 bases, and 2 bases stayed unmatched. Germline loops: CDR1 SGHRS, CDR2 YFSETQ. The CDR3 spans 13 residues. CDR3 DNA: TGCGCCAGCAGCTTTGCAGGGGGAGAGACCCAGTACTTC. Protein product: CASSFAGGETQYF.

The J gene is TRBJ2-7, the V gene TRBV6-6; possible D gene TRBD1, 6 bases. The V gene's germline CDR1 is MNHNY and CDR2 SVGAGI (reference sequence). This CDR3 comprises 15 residues. The ends were cut back, 2 bases at V and 0 bases at J, with 11 bases in the middle. The CDR3: CASSYGGTSSYEQYF. The CDR3 DNA is TGTGCCAGCAGTTACGGGGGCACAAGCTCCTACGAGCAGTACTTC.

This clone was picked up a small number of times. The chain carries TRBV5-1 and TRBJ1-1; the D gene is possibly TRBD1 (5 bases). This CDR3 has 16 residues. Germline loops: CDR1 SGHRS, CDR2 YFSETQ. V lost 0 bases and J 0 bases, leaving 12 bases between the germline ends. Written as DNA, the CDR3 is TGCGCCAGCAGCTTGGGACTGGGGCCGTTGAACACTGAAGCTTTCTTT. Translating it yields CASSLGLGPLNTEAFF.

The genes are TRBV19 and TRBJ1-2; possible D gene TRBD1, 6 bases. Trimming stripped 5 bases from V and 4 bases from J, with 17 bases between. CDR3 length: 15 amino acids. Looked up from germline, CDR1 is LNHDA and CDR2 is SQIVND (reference sequence). CDR3 region: CASSPAQGESYGYTF. Written as DNA, the CDR3 is TGTGCCAGTAGTCCGGCACAGGGAGAGAGCTATGGCTACACCTTC.

V is TRBV4-1 and J is TRBJ2-7, with a tentative D call TRBD2 (6 bases). The CDR3 has 17 amino acids. Trimming removed 0 bases from V and 6 bases from J, with 21 bases in between. Germline V gene lookup returns CDR1 MGHRA and CDR2 YSYEKL. CDR3 residues: CASSQEDAGTGNFEQYF. CDR3 sequence (DNA): TGCGCCAGCAGCCAAGAGGATGCGGGGACTGGCAATTTCGAGCAGTACTTC.

This chain uses TRBV5-1 with TRBJ2-1, with 7 bases aligning to TRBD2. The CDR3 spans 15 residues. Germline V lookup: CDR1 SGHRS, CDR2 YFSETQ. V lost 1 base, J lost 6 bases, and 7 bases stayed unmatched. CDR3 region: CASSLRASGGNEQFF. The CDR3 DNA sequence: TGCGCCAGCAGCTTGAGGGCTAGCGGCGGCAATGAGCAGTTCTTC.

V and J are TRBV2 and TRBJ2-5; TRBD2 agrees at 8 bases. Germline V gene sequence: CDR1 SNHLY, CDR2 FYNNEI. The length of the CDR3 is 17 residues. V dropped 0 bases and J dropped 4; count of bases not matched to a gene: 10. CDR3 in DNA: TGTGCCAGCAGTGAAGCGGAAAGCGGGGGTGACGGAGAGACCCAGTACTTC. This gives the protein CASSEAESGGDGETQYF.

This clone occurred once. Its ends do not fully match the called genes, so a read error is possible. V and J are TRBV20-1 and TRBJ2-7; D is possibly TRBD2 (5 bases). This CDR3 has 11 residues. CDR1 is DFQATT, CDR2 SNEGSKA, per germline (reference sequence). The CDR3, as DNA: TGCAGTGCTAGAACCCCTAGCCGTGAAACCTTC. Translating gives CSARTPSRETF.

For the CDR3, the DNA is TGTGCCAGCAGAGGGACTAGCGGAAGCCCGGACTACTTC. Amino acid sequence: CASRGTSGSPDYF. The V gene is TRBV6-5, the J gene TRBJ2-7; 11 bases align to TRBD2. The ends lost 6 bases at V and 13 bases at J; junction bases unmatched: 11. The V gene's germline CDR1 is MNHEY and CDR2 SVGAGI. There are 13 residues in the CDR3.

The chain is built from TRBV5-4 and TRBJ2-3; tentatively, D is TRBD2 (6 bases). The CDR3 is 14 residues long. Trimming shortened V by 2 bases and J by 5 bases, and 12 bases separated the two germline ends. CDR1 is SGHNT, CDR2 YYREEE, per germline (reference sequence). The DNA of the CDR3 is TGTGCCAGCAGCTTCGGGGGTACTGGAGATACGCAGTATTTT. Its protein is CASSFGGTGDTQYF. The full variable domain, with the rest looked up from reference TRBV5-4 and TRBJ2-3, is ETGVTQSPTHLIKTRGQQVTLRCSSQSGHNTVSWYQQALGQGPQFIFQYYREEENGRGNFPPRFSGLQFPNYSSELNVNALELDDSALYLCASSFGGTGDTQYFGPGTRLTVL.

V is TRBV30 and J is TRBJ1-5; no clear D. The CDR3 is 16 amino acids. CDR1 GTSNPN and CDR2 SVGIG come from the germline V gene (reference sequence). With 2 bases removed from V and 0 bases from J, the gap between germline ends came to 14 bases. The CDR3 sequence: CAWSLIGGPSNQPQHF. The CDR3 DNA is TGTGCCTGGAGTCTAATAGGAGGACCTAGCAATCAGCCCCAGCATTTT.

The chain employs TRBV9 and TRBJ1-4, with no clear D. V was shortened by 0 bases and J by 0 bases, with 15 bases between the two germline ends. The CDR3 length is 18 residues. Germline CDR1 reads SGDLS; CDR2 reads YYNGEE. CDR3 DNA sequence: TGTGCCAGCAGCGTAGGAGTCGGCAGGCCAGCAACTAATGAAAAACTGTTTTTT. It yields the protein CASSVGVGRPATNEKLFF.

V usage is TRBV19 and J usage is TRBJ2-1; 9 bases map to TRBD2. The CDR3 loop spans 14 amino acids. CDR1 and CDR2 (germline): LNHDA, SQIVND (reference sequence). The V and J ends lost 7 bases and 3 bases, in that order; junction bases with no gene match: 4. The CDR3 region has the DNA TGTGCCAGTACGACTAGCGGACTCTACAATGAGCAGTTCTTC. Amino acids: CASTTSGLYNEQFF.

The table lists this clone with a count of one. The DNA for the CDR3 is TGCAGCGCGATGGGACTAGCGGGGGGGCCCGCTACCTACAATGAGCAGTTCTTC. It translates to CSAMGLAGGPATYNEQFF. V is TRBV29-1 and J is TRBJ2-1; 16 bases fit TRBD2. With 7 bases clipped from V and 2 bases from J, the junction kept 11 bases outside the gene matches. Germline V gene sequence: CDR1 SQVTM, CDR2 ANQGSEA. The CDR3 extends over 18 amino acids.

In its sample, this clone was seen a few times. CDR3: CASSPGTEIYEQYF. The CDR3 DNA reads TGTGCCAGCAGCCCCGGGACAGAGATCTACGAGCAGTACTTC. The chain is built from TRBV7-9 and TRBJ2-7, with 7 nucleotides matching TRBD1. The CDR3 runs 14 residues. The germline V gene encodes CDR1 SEHNR and CDR2 FQNEAQ (reference sequence). V lost 5 bases and J lost 3; bases outside the gene matches: 7.

The sample holds a few counts of this clone. V usage is TRBV5-1 and J usage is TRBJ2-3; 9 bases are shared with TRBD2. V dropped 0 bases and J dropped 6; count of bases not matched to a gene: 5. The V gene's germline CDR1 is SGHRS and CDR2 YFSETQ. CDR3 length: 15 residues. CDR3 residues: CASSLAFSGSDTQYF. The CDR3 nucleotides read TGCGCCAGCAGCTTGGCTTTTAGCGGGAGCGATACGCAGTATTTT. Complete variable domain (other parts from reference TRBV5-1 and TRBJ2-3): KAGVTQTPRYLIKTRGQQVTLSCSPISGHRSVSWYQQTPGQGLQFLFEYFSETQRNKGNFPGRFSGRQFSNSRSEMNVSTLELGDSALYLCASSLAFSGSDTQYFGPGTRLTVL.

This clone occurred once. The rearrangement links TRBV5-4 to TRBJ2-1; the match to TRBD2 covers 8 bases. J was trimmed by 1 base and V by 1 base; bases with no gene match: 7. This CDR3 comprises 17 residues. CDR1 is SGHNT, CDR2 YYREEE, per germline (reference sequence). The CDR3: CASSLTGRAVSYNEQFF. The CDR3 DNA sequence: TGTGCCAGCAGCTTGACCGGGAGGGCCGTATCCTACAATGAGCAGTTCTTC.

V usage is TRBV7-3 and J usage is TRBJ2-7; 10 bases map to TRBD1. The CDR3 is 15 residues long. Germline V lookup: CDR1 SGHTA, CDR2 FQGTGA. V lost 2 bases and J lost 6; bases outside the gene matches: 7. CDR3 sequence reads: CASSLLGTGASEQYF. In nucleotides, the CDR3 is TGTGCCAGCAGCTTACTAGGGACAGGGGCCTCCGAGCAGTACTTC.

The V and J genes are TRBV5-1 and TRBJ1-5; 7 positions match TRBD1. This CDR3 region has 14 residues. V was clipped by 4 bases and J by 2 bases; unmatched bases: 3. CDR1 SGHRS and CDR2 YFSETQ come from the germline V gene. CDR3 protein: CASSQGTGNQPQHF. The CDR3 coding sequence is TGCGCCAGCAGCCAGGGGACAGGCAATCAGCCCCAGCATTTT.

The rearrangement links TRBV4-1 to TRBJ2-1; 10 bases map to TRBD2. Germline V gene lookup returns CDR1 MGHRA and CDR2 YSYEKL. The CDR3 is 19 amino acids. Trimming at V came to 0 bases and at J to 2 bases, leaving 10 bases not matched to a gene. The CDR3 is CASSQDQPLAGVPYNEQFF. DNA for the CDR3: TGCGCCAGCAGCCAAGACCAACCGCTAGCGGGAGTACCCTACAATGAGCAGTTCTTC.

The chain recombines TRBV18 with TRBJ2-7, with D perhaps matching TRBD2 (7 bases). Germline loops: CDR1 KGHSH, CDR2 LQKENI. This CDR3 region has 14 residues. Trimming shortened V by 2 bases and J by 7 bases, and 15 bases separated the two germline ends. The CDR3 reads CASSPSRGGGEQYF. The CDR3, as DNA: TGTGCCAGCTCACCATCACGGGGAGGGGGGGAGCAGTACTTC.

The gene calls are TRBV19 and TRBJ1-3; no clear D gene. Trimming cost V 4 bases and J 0 bases, with 7 bases left between them. CDR1 is LNHDA, CDR2 SQIVND, per germline (reference sequence). CDR3 length: 14 amino acids. The CDR3 is CASSRASSGNTIYF. The DNA of the CDR3 is TGTGCCAGTAGTAGGGCGAGCTCTGGAAACACCATATATTTT.

This clone was picked up one time. The genes are TRBV28 and TRBJ2-1; TRBD2 matches at 10 bases. Germline lookup yields CDR1 MDHEN and CDR2 SYDVKM. The CDR3 consists of 14 residues. V shed 6 bases, J shed 15 bases, and the junction held 14 bases outside the gene matches. The CDR3 region has the DNA TGTGCCAGCAGGATGGGGGCTCCGGGACTAGCGATGTTCTTC. Translating gives CASRMGAPGLAMFF. The complete variable domain, with remaining parts taken from reference TRBV28 and TRBJ2-1, reads DVKVTQSSRYLVKRTGEKVFLECVQDMDHENMFWYRQDPGLGLRLIYFSYDVKMKEKGDIPEGYSVSREKKERFSLILESASTNQTSMYLCASRMGAPGLAMFFGPGTRLTVL.

The chain joins TRBV20-1 to TRBJ2-7; D remains ambiguous. Between the trimmed V and J ends, which lost 5 bases and 5 bases, there was a span of 10 bases. This CDR3 has 11 residues. In germline, CDR1 is DFQATT, CDR2 SNEGSKA (reference sequence). The CDR3 nucleotides are TGCAGTGCTGAGCCCCGGGACGAGCAGTACTTC. As protein: CSAEPRDEQYF.

The rearrangement joins TRBV14 to TRBJ2-3; the match to TRBD1 covers 7 bases. CDR1 and CDR2 (germline): SGHDN, FVKESK. Trimming cost V 0 bases and J 5 bases; bases outside gene matches: 11. The CDR3 runs to 17 residues. The CDR3 bases are TGTGCCAGCAGCCAAGATCCCCGGGACAGAGGGAGAGATACGCAGTATTTT. This translates into CASSQDPRDRGRDTQYF.

The chain joins TRBV5-1 to TRBJ1-2; tentative D call: TRBD1 (6 bases). CDR3 length: 14 residues. Germline CDR1 is SGHRS and CDR2 is YFSETQ. V was pared by 0 bases and J by 7 bases, with 13 bases between. CDR3 in DNA: TGCGCCAGCAGCTTGGAGGGGGATACCTTTGGCTACACCTTC. Amino acid sequence: CASSLEGDTFGYTF. The variable domain in full, with the rest retrieved from reference TRBV5-1 and TRBJ1-2, is KAGVTQTPRYLIKTRGQQVTLSCSPISGHRSVSWYQQTPGQGLQFLFEYFSETQRNKGNFPGRFSGRQFSNSRSEMNVSTLELGDSALYLCASSLEGDTFGYTFGSGTRLTVV.